Presented here are 25 T cell receptor beta chains from one specimen sequenced in a study of T cell responses to AZD1222 COVID-19 vaccine. Assay: immunoSEQ multiplex PCR; the TCRdb copy retains only in-frame clones and omits some. This repertoire shows 70,000 to 95,000 clones, around 90% found once; its top ten account for less than 35%. The sequencing here drew on peripheral blood, taken 28 days after the second AZD1222 dose. Receptors originate from an adult who received the AZD1222 COVID-19 vaccine.

This chain joins TRBV7-2 and TRBJ2-7; no definite D call. Trimming took 1 base from V and 4 from J, leaving 11 bases between them. Germline V gene lookup returns CDR1 SGHTA and CDR2 FQGNSA. The CDR3 consists of 14 residues. The CDR3 DNA sequence: TGTGCCAGCAGCTTAGGGGGATACTTATACGAGCAGTACTTC. This codes for CASSLGGYLYEQYF.

The V and J genes are TRBV27 and TRBJ2-2; D tentatively reads TRBD1 or TRBD2 (5 bases each). Germline V CDR1 and CDR2: MNHEY, SMNVEV (reference sequence). The CDR3 is 13 residues long. Deletions cut 6 bases from V and 8 bases from J, with 13 bases between. CDR3 region: CASRVGAIGELFF. As DNA, the CDR3 is TGTGCCAGCAGAGTCGGGGCCATAGGGGAGCTGTTTTTT.

The gene calls are TRBV11-2 and TRBJ2-5; perhaps TRBD2 as D (6 bases). CDR1 is SGHAT, CDR2 FQNNGV, per germline. This CDR3 spans 16 amino acids. V was trimmed by 5 bases and J by 4 bases, leaving 20 bases between them. The CDR3 region has the DNA TGTGCCAGCAGCAATTTCGGAGCGGGTGAGGGAGAGACCCAGTACTTC. Protein product: CASSNFGAGEGETQYF.

J is TRBJ2-1 and V is TRBV5-6; TRBD2 matches 11 bases. Trimming took 3 bases from V and 5 from J; bases not matched to a gene: 7. Germline CDR1 SGHDT, CDR2 YYEEEE. The CDR3 is 16 amino acids. The DNA of the CDR3 is TGTGCCAGCAGCTACACCGGGACTAGCGGTCACAATGAGCAGTTCTTC. Translated, it gives CASSYTGTSGHNEQFF.

This chain connects TRBV28 to TRBJ1-1; TRBD1 matches at 8 bases. Germline trimming cut 2 bases from V and 1 base from J; bases unmatched to any gene: 3. The length of the CDR3 is 15 residues. The germline gives CDR1 MDHEN, CDR2 SYDVKM. The CDR3 DNA sequence: TGTGCCAGCAGTTTAACAGGGGGGCCGAACACTGAAGCTTTCTTT. It yields the protein CASSLTGGPNTEAFF. The whole variable domain, filled in from reference TRBV28 and TRBJ1-1, reads DVKVTQSSRYLVKRTGEKVFLECVQDMDHENMFWYRQDPGLGLRLIYFSYDVKMKEKGDIPEGYSVSREKKERFSLILESASTNQTSMYLCASSLTGGPNTEAFFGQGTRLTVV.

This sequence joins TRBV6-5 and TRBJ2-7; possibly TRBD1 for D (5 bases). V was clipped by 4 bases and J by 1 base, with 8 bases between them. Germline values: CDR1 MNHEY, CDR2 SVGAGI. CDR3 length: 13 amino acids. The CDR3 here is CASSLAGSYEQYF. CDR3 in DNA: TGTGCCAGCAGTTTAGCAGGGTCCTACGAGCAGTACTTC.

The V gene is TRBV6-1, the J gene TRBJ1-6; no firm D call. Trimming took 2 bases from V and 6 from J, leaving 17 bases between them. Germline V gene lookup returns CDR1 MNHNS and CDR2 SASEGT. CDR3 length: 17 amino acids. The CDR3 nucleotides read TGTGCCAGCAGTGAAACCGCTTGGGCAGGTGGTAATTCACCCCTCCACTTT. The encoded protein is CASSETAWAGGNSPLHF.

This chain connects TRBV29-1 to TRBJ2-5; maybe TRBD1 (6 bases). V gave up 3 bases and J gave up 4 bases, with 21 bases separating them. The CDR3 sequence is 16 residues long. Germline CDR1 SQVTM, CDR2 ANQGSEA. The CDR3 here is CSVDADRFTGRETQYF. CDR3 nucleotides: TGCAGCGTTGATGCGGATCGCTTTACAGGGAGAGAGACCCAGTACTTC.

The chain employs TRBV6-1 and TRBJ2-1; 11 bases align to TRBD2. CDR1 and CDR2 from the germline V gene are MNHNS and SASEGT. CDR3 size: 16 residues. J gave up 8 bases and V 1 base, and 7 bases lay outside the gene matches. The CDR3, as DNA: TGTGCCAGCAGTGAAGTTACTAGCGGGAGTTTTGATGAGCAGTTCTTC. It codes for CASSEVTSGSFDEQFF.

V and J are TRBV5-6 and TRBJ2-7, with 8 positions matching TRBD2. The CDR3 has 13 amino acids. Germline loops: CDR1 SGHDT, CDR2 YYEEEE. V was pared by 2 bases and J by 6 bases, with 4 bases of the junction left unmatched. CDR3 in DNA: TGTGCCAGCAGCTTAAGCGGGAGTTCCGAGCAGTACTTC. Protein sequence: CASSLSGSSEQYF.

Here the CDR3 reads CASRGGGFYNEQFF. The DNA for the CDR3 is TGTGCCAGCAGGGGGGGAGGATTCTACAATGAGCAGTTCTTC. This chain uses TRBV27 with TRBJ2-1; possibly TRBD2 for D (6 bases). The germline gives CDR1 MNHEY, CDR2 SMNVEV (reference sequence). This CDR3 is built from 14 residues. Trimming removed 6 bases from V and 3 bases from J, with 12 bases in between.

This sequence joins TRBV27 and TRBJ2-1; 7 nucleotides line up with TRBD1. Trimming removed 5 bases from V and 5 bases from J; junction bases left unmatched: 9. CDR1 MNHEY and CDR2 SMNVEV come from the germline V gene (reference sequence). The CDR3 loop spans 15 amino acids. CDR3 protein: CASSQYRQGNNEQFF. DNA for the CDR3: TGTGCCAGCAGTCAATATAGACAGGGAAACAATGAGCAGTTCTTC.

The chain is built from TRBV5-1 and TRBJ1-2; D is unclear. This CDR3 is built from 11 residues. CDR1 and CDR2 (germline): SGHRS, YFSETQ. V lost 2 bases, J lost 8 bases, and 7 bases lay in between. The CDR3 DNA reads TGCGCCAGCAGCTTTCGTGGAGGCTACACCTTC. Protein sequence: CASSFRGGYTF.

This clone was recorded only once. This rearrangement joins TRBV7-2 to TRBJ1-2; D might be TRBD1 (5 bases). Deletions cut 0 bases from V and 3 bases from J, with 11 bases between. Per germline, CDR1 SGHTA and CDR2 FQGNSA. This CDR3 has 15 residues. The DNA of the CDR3 is TGTGCCAGCAGCTTAGCCGGACGGGGGGACTATGGCTACACCTTC. The encoded protein is CASSLAGRGDYGYTF.

This rearrangement joins TRBV6-2 or TRBV6-3 to TRBJ2-5; unclear D gene. V was clipped by 2 bases and J by 7 bases, with 5 bases between them. CDR3 length: 11 residues. Germline CDR1 and CDR2: MNHEY and SVGEGT. CDR3 in amino acids: CASSYAWTQYF. The DNA for the CDR3 is TGTGCCAGCAGTTACGCCTGGACCCAGTACTTC.

The genes are TRBV5-1 and TRBJ2-7, with 8 bases aligning to TRBD2. CDR3 size: 15 residues. Unmatched junction bases numbered 7, after V lost 2 bases and J lost 3 bases. Germline lookup yields CDR1 SGHRS and CDR2 YFSETQ. The CDR3 bases are TGCGCCAGCAGCTTAGCGGGAGCCCAGAGCTACGAGCAGTACTTC. Protein: CASSLAGAQSYEQYF.

The V gene is TRBV6-5, the J gene TRBJ2-7, with D possibly being TRBD2 (6 bases). Trimming shortened V by 7 bases and J by 3 bases, and 16 bases separated the two germline ends. This CDR3 spans 14 amino acids. Germline CDR1 and CDR2: MNHEY and SVGAGI. The CDR3 DNA reads as TGTGCCAGCAAAGGAGGGGTCAGGAGCTACGAGCAGTACTTC. Encoded protein: CASKGGVRSYEQYF.

The CDR3 DNA reads TGTGCCAGCAGTTACGCGGGAAACCAAAAACTGTTTTTT. Its protein product is CASSYAGNQKLFF. V and J are TRBV6-2 or TRBV6-3 and TRBJ1-4; no reliable D call. The germline V gene has CDR1 MNHEY and CDR2 SVGEGT. V lost 2 bases and J 9 bases, leaving 10 bases between the germline ends. This CDR3 has 13 residues.

V usage is TRBV28 and J usage is TRBJ1-1; 7 bases agree with TRBD1. Trimming at V came to 6 bases and at J to 5 bases, leaving 12 bases not matched to a gene. The CDR3 runs 15 residues. CDR1 and CDR2 (germline): MDHEN, SYDVKM. This chain's CDR3 is CASSPGGRRRTEAFF. CDR3 sequence (DNA): TGTGCCAGCAGCCCAGGGGGAAGGAGGAGGACTGAAGCTTTCTTT.

The genes are TRBV5-5 and TRBJ1-1; 9 bases are a match to TRBD1. There are 14 residues in the CDR3. The ends lost 3 bases at V and 2 bases at J; junction bases unmatched: 2. Looked up from germline, CDR1 is SGHKS and CDR2 is YYEKEE (reference sequence). CDR3 nucleotide sequence: TGTGCCAGCAGCTCGGACAGGGGCAACACTGAAGCTTTCTTT. Translation gives CASSSDRGNTEAFF.

The DNA for the CDR3 is TGTGCCAGCAGTGATAGCGGGAGATTGGCAGATACGCAGTATTTT. Residues: CASSDSGRLADTQYF. The rearrangement links TRBV2 to TRBJ2-3, with 9 bases aligning to TRBD2. CDR1 SNHLY and CDR2 FYNNEI come from the germline V gene. Trimming cost V 3 bases and J 4 bases; bases outside gene matches: 5. The CDR3 sequence is 15 residues long. The variable domain in full, completed from reference TRBV2 and TRBJ2-3, reads EPEVTQTPSHQVTQMGQEVILRCVPISNHLYFYWYRQILGQKVEFLVSFYNNEISEKSEIFDDQFSVERPDGSNFTLKIRSTKLEDSAMYFCASSDSGRLADTQYFGPGTRLTVL.

The chain combines TRBV19 with TRBJ2-7; 8 positions agree with TRBD1. The CDR3 has 16 residues. The ends lost 5 bases at V and 5 bases at J; junction bases unmatched: 14. Germline CDR1 reads LNHDA; CDR2 reads SQIVND (reference sequence). CDR3 loop: CASSPRLQGVWDEQYF. CDR3 bases: TGTGCCAGTAGTCCCCGCTTACAGGGGGTATGGGACGAGCAGTACTTC.

V gene TRBV5-5 combines with J gene TRBJ1-1; D is unclear. The V gene's germline CDR1 is SGHKS and CDR2 YYEKEE (reference sequence). Trimming stripped 2 bases from V and 4 bases from J, with 9 bases between. This CDR3 spans 13 amino acids. The CDR3 DNA reads as TGTGCCAGCAGCTTTCTTGGGTCCACTGAAGCTTTCTTT. Translated, it gives CASSFLGSTEAFF.

The V gene is TRBV9, the J gene TRBJ1-1; 7 bases agree with TRBD1. Looked up from germline, CDR1 is SGDLS and CDR2 is YYNGEE. The CDR3 loop spans 16 amino acids. The J segment lost 0 bases and the V segment lost 3 bases, leaving 8 bases of the junction unmatched. This CDR3 is CASSDPKGALNTEAFF. Here the CDR3 DNA reads TGTGCCAGCAGCGACCCTAAGGGGGCCTTGAACACTGAAGCTTTCTTT.

The V and J genes are TRBV3-1 (or the pseudogene TRBV3-2) and TRBJ2-3; D gene uncertain. The CDR3 length is 15 residues. Trimming pared 4 bases from V and 0 bases from J, leaving 11 bases between. Germline V CDR1 and CDR2: LGHDT, YNNKEL (reference sequence). In DNA form, the CDR3 reads TGTGCCAGCAGCCGATCTGAGACTAGCACAGATACGCAGTATTTT. Protein sequence: CASSRSETSTDTQYF.